Included here is one T cell receptor (beta chain) sequence, with context. This sample is drawn from a study of shared clonotypes between healthy human individuals. Trimming removed 5 bases from V and 0 bases from J, with 14 bases in between. Germline lookup yields CDR1 SGHTA and CDR2 FQGNSA. The CDR3 is made up of 15 amino acids. Each cell subset's genomic DNA was divided evenly among several immunoSEQ plates. Sorted-subset replicate PCR reactions contained 200 ng DNA, corresponding to around 30,000 T cell genomes. Some clones are missing from TCRdb's copy, which holds only in-frame ones; the method was immunoSEQ multiplex PCR. The sample has about 2.1 million clones, roughly 91% seen once. Naivety among CD8 cells was defined by CD45RO negativity and positive CCR7 selection, thereby excluding terminally differentiated effector memory CD45RA+ cells.

The V gene is TRBV7-2, the J gene TRBJ2-7; D may correspond to TRBD1 or TRBD2 (6 bases each). The sequenced material came from naive CD8+ T cells from PBMCs. The clonotype comes from a man aged 18 to 29 in good health. Some clones in this sample may be carry-over from other donors' samples. For the CDR3, the DNA is TGTGCCAGCAGCGGGGGGACAATTCCCTCCTACGAGCAGTACTTC. Residues: CASSGGTIPSYEQYF.